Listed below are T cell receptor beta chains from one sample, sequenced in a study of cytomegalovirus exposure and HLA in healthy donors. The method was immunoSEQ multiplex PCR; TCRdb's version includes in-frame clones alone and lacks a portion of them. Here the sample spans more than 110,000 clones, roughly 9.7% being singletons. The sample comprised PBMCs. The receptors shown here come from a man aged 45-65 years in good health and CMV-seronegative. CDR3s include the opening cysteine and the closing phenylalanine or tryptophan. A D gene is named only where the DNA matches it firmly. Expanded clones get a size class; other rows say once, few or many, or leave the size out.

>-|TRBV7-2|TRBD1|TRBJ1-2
CASSVARGYGYTF
TGTGCCAGCAGCGTCGCCAGGGGGTATGGCTACACCTTC
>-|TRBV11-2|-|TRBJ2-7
CASSLDLAGYEQYF
TGTGCCAGCAGCTTAGATCTTGCAGGCTACGAGCAGTACTTC
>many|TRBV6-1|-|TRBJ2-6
CASSDLNSQLYSGANVLTF
TGTGCCAGCAGTGACCTAAACTCTCAACTTTACTCTGGGGCCAACGTCCTGACTTTC
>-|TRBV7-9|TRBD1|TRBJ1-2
CASSSTGTGGWGYTF
TGTGCCAGCAGCTCCACCGGGACAGGGGGGTGGGGCTACACCTTC
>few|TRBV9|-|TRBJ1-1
CASSPPGRGTEAFF
TGTGCCAGCAGCCCTCCGGGTCGGGGCACTGAAGCTTTCTTT
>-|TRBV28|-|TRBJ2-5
CASSIASRGKEETQYF
TGTGCCAGCAGCATAGCGTCACGGGGAAAGGAAGAGACCCAGTACTTC
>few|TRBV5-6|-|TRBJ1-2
CASSLGGWEYGYTF
TGTGCCAGCAGCCTTGGAGGGTGGGAGTACGGCTACACCTTC
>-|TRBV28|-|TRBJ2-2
CASSLSHGAGELFF
TGTGCCAGCAGTTTATCCCACGGGGCCGGGGAGCTGTTTTTT
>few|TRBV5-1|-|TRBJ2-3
CASSLEADSTDTQYF
TGCGCCAGCAGCTTGGAAGCGGATAGCACAGATACGCAGTATTTT
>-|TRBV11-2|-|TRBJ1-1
CASSEETGNTEAFF
TGTGCCAGCAGCGAAGAAACTGGGAACACTGAAGCTTTCTTT
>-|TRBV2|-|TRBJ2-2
CASSQQDGELFF
TGTGCCAGCAGCCAGCAGGACGGGGAGCTGTTTTTT
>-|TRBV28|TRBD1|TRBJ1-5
CAAHDRVGNQPQHF
TGTGCCGCTCATGACAGGGTGGGCAATCAGCCCCAGCATTTC
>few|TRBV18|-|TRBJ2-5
CASSPTSGRTQETQYF
TGTGCCAGCTCACCTACTTCGGGGAGAACCCAAGAGACCCAGTACTTC
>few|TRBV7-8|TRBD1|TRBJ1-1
CASSSTRRTGGSNTEAFF
TGTGCCAGCAGCTCGACCCGCAGGACAGGGGGCTCGAACACTGAAGCTTTCTTT
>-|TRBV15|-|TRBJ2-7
CATSRDWDSLSEQYF
TGTGCCACCAGCAGAGATTGGGACTCTCTTTCCGAGCAGTACTTC
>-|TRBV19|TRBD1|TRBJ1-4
CASMNRGGTNEKLFF
TGTGCCAGTATGAACAGGGGGGGAACTAATGAAAAACTGTTTTTT
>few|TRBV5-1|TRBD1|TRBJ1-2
CASSLGQGTYGYTF
TGCGCCAGCAGCCTGGGACAGGGGACTTATGGCTACACCTTC
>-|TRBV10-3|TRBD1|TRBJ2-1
CAISEGQGVFDEQFF
TGTGCCATCAGTGAGGGACAGGGGGTCTTCGATGAGCAGTTCTTC
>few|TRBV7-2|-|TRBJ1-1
CASSTIGGIRAFF
TGTGCCAGCAGCACAATAGGAGGGATTCGAGCTTTCTTT
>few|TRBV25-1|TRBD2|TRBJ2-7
CASTPYAGGDEQYF
TGTGCCAGCACCCCCTACGCGGGAGGTGACGAGCAGTACTTC
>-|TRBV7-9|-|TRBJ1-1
CASSLQRGGHEAFF
TGTGCCAGCAGCTTACAAAGGGGGGGGCATGAAGCTTTCTTT
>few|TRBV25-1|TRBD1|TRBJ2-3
CASSEGTGFTDTQYF
TGTGCCAGCAGTGAAGGGACAGGGTTCACAGATACGCAGTATTTT
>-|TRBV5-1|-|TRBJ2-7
CASSPGTHYEQYF
TGCGCCAGCAGTCCGGGGACTCACTACGAGCAGTACTTC
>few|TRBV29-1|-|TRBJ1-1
CSVGGQMNTEAFF
TGCAGCGTAGGAGGACAGATGAACACTGAAGCTTTCTTT
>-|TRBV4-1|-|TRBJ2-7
CASSQSGTMGEQYF
TGCGCCAGCAGCCAGTCCGGGACAATGGGCGAGCAGTACTTC
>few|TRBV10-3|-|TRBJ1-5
CAIADDGRGTSNQPQHF
TGTGCCATCGCCGACGACGGAAGGGGGACCAGCAATCAGCCCCAGCATTTT
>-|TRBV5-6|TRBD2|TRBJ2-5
CASSSVRTSQETQYF
TGTGCCAGCAGCTCCGTAAGGACTAGTCAAGAGACCCAGTACTTC
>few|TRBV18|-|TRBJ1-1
CASSPLARNTEAFF
TGTGCCAGCTCACCACTGGCCAGGAACACTGAAGCTTTCTTT
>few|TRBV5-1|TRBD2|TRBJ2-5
CASSRGLAGGARQETQYF
TGCGCCAGCAGCCGGGGACTAGCGGGGGGAGCGAGGCAAGAGACCCAGTACTTC
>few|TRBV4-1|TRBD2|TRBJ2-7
CASSPRGLAGAYEQYF
TGCGCCAGCAGCCCCAGGGGACTAGCGGGGGCCTACGAGCAGTACTTC
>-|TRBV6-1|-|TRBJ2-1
CASSSGGRIEQFF
TGTGCCAGCAGCAGTGGAGGGAGAATTGAGCAGTTCTTC
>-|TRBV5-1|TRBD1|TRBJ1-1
CASSLGDRGETEAFF
TGCGCCAGCAGCCTGGGGGACAGGGGTGAAACTGAAGCTTTCTTT
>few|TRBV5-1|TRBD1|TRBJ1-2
CASSPTGSVDYGYTF
TGCGCCAGCAGCCCGACAGGGTCAGTGGACTATGGCTACACCTTC
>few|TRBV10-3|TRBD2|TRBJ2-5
CASRTGDGTSGEQTQYF
TGTGCCTCCCGGACAGGTGATGGGACTAGCGGGGAACAGACCCAGTACTTC
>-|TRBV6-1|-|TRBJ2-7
CASSEEEGGHNEQYF
TGTGCCAGCAGTGAAGAGGAGGGGGGGCACAACGAGCAGTACTTC
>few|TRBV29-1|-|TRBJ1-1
CSVGGGRTEAFF
TGCAGCGTTGGAGGGGGTAGGACTGAAGCTTTCTTT
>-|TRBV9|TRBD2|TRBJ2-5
CASSVAAGEGQETQYF
TGTGCCAGCAGCGTAGCGGCGGGAGAAGGGCAGGAGACCCAGTACTTC
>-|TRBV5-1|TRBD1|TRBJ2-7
CASSLEVRQGAYEQYF
TGCGCCAGCAGCTTGGAGGTCCGACAGGGGGCCTACGAGCAGTACTTC
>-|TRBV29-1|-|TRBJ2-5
CSVEVATEQETQYF
TGCAGCGTTGAAGTGGCGACAGAACAAGAGACCCAGTACTTC
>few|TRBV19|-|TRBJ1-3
CASSKGQLGNTIYF
TGTGCCAGTAGTAAGGGACAACTGGGCAACACCATATATTTT
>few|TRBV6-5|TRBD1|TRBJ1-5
CASSYSGQLGQPQHF
TGTGCCAGCAGTTACTCGGGACAGTTAGGTCAGCCCCAGCATTTT
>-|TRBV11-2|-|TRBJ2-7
CASSVAREIYEQYF
TGTGCCAGCAGCGTGGCTAGGGAGATCTACGAGCAGTACTTC
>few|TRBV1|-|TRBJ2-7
CTSSQDSPRQRDSHEQYF
TGCACCAGCAGCCAAGATAGCCCACGGCAGCGGGATAGCCACGAGCAGTACTTC
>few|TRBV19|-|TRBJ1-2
CASSIRSGEGYGYTF
TGTGCCAGTAGTATCAGGTCCGGCGAGGGATATGGCTACACCTTC